The next 18 T cell receptor beta chains were all read from a single sample in a study of metastatic and nonmetastatic thyroid tumors. Using MiXCR, TCRdb re-called clones from the PCR reads. The profile covers about 16,000 clones, with under 30% appearing a single time and roughly 14% taken by the ten largest. Thyroid surgery had not been preceded by any treatment in any patient. Sequenced sample: adjacent normal tissue. Receptor source: a female donor with papillary thyroid cancer or a benign thyroid nodule (not recorded which). Some clones in this sample may be carry-over from other donors' samples.

This clone ranks as medium-sized. This rearrangement joins TRBV6-4 to TRBJ2-1; 11 nucleotides agree with TRBD2. Germline CDR1 is MRHNA and CDR2 is SNTAGT. With V trimmed by 5 bases and J by 2 bases, 2 bases remained unmatched. The CDR3 loop spans 15 amino acids. The CDR3 here is CASSRLAGTYNEQFF. Written as DNA, the CDR3 is TGTGCCAGCAGTCGACTAGCGGGGACCTACAATGAGCAGTTCTTC.

The V and J genes are TRBV30 and TRBJ2-1; TRBD1 agrees at 9 bases. Germline V gene data show CDR1 as GTSNPN and CDR2 as SVGIG (reference sequence). V shed 4 bases, J shed 3 bases, and the junction held 4 bases outside the gene matches. The CDR3 is 14 amino acids. CDR3 in amino acids: CAWTGTGYYNEQFF. The CDR3 region has the DNA TGTGCCTGGACCGGGACAGGGTACTACAATGAGCAGTTCTTC.

This chain links TRBV27 with TRBJ2-5; TRBD1 might be the D (5 bases). V lost 5 bases, J lost 5 bases, and 12 bases lay in between. The CDR3 is 13 residues long. Germline CDR1 and CDR2: MNHEY and SMNVEV (reference sequence). The CDR3 region is CASSIRDRETQYF. For the CDR3, the DNA is TGTGCCAGCAGTATCAGGGATAGGGAGACCCAGTACTTC.

The gene calls are TRBV28 and TRBJ1-1; 9 bases are a match to TRBD1. V gave up 8 bases and J gave up 1 base; unmatched junction bases: 11. Germline loops: CDR1 MDHEN, CDR2 SYDVKM. There are 16 residues in the CDR3. In nucleotides, the CDR3 is TGTGCCAGCCAACCCTCAACAGGGGGCGGGAACACTGAAGCTTTCTTT. Translated: CASQPSTGGGNTEAFF.

This clone appeared a few times. V usage is TRBV4-1 and J usage is TRBJ1-4; 9 nucleotides line up with TRBD1. In germline, CDR1 is MGHRA, CDR2 YSYEKL. This CDR3 has 16 amino acids. Trimming took 3 bases from V and 2 from J; bases not matched to a gene: 4. CDR3 region: CASSQTGGFTNEKLFF. In DNA, the CDR3 is TGCGCCAGCAGCCAGACAGGGGGGTTTACTAATGAAAAACTGTTTTTT.

This clone was counted a few times. This chain connects TRBV7-3 to TRBJ2-7; 9 bases line up with TRBD2. V was pared by 5 bases and J by 0 bases, with 2 bases of the junction left unmatched. This CDR3 has 14 residues. Germline V gene sequence: CDR1 SGHTA, CDR2 FQGTGA. CDR3 in amino acids: CASSLSGSSYEQYF. The CDR3 bases are TGTGCCAGCAGCCTTAGCGGGAGCTCCTACGAGCAGTACTTC.

This clone has more than one count but fewer than ten. The chain joins TRBV18 to TRBJ2-7; D could derive from TRBD1 or TRBD2 (6 bases each). The CDR3 loop spans 14 amino acids. V was pared by 2 bases and J by 9 bases, with 17 bases between. The V gene's germline CDR1 is KGHSH and CDR2 LQKENI. This CDR3 is CASSPTDEGGGQYF. DNA of the CDR3: TGTGCCAGCTCACCAACGGACGAGGGGGGCGGGCAGTACTTC. Based on the CDR3 plus reference TRBV18 and TRBJ2-7, the full variable domain is NAGVMQNPRHLVRRRGQEARLRCSPMKGHSHVYWYRQLPEEGLKFMVYLQKENIIDESGMPKERFSAEFPKEGPSILRIQQVVRGDSAAYFCASSPTDEGGGQYFGPGTRLTVT.

The chain links TRBV19 to TRBJ1-5; 8 nucleotides align to TRBD1. J was trimmed by 5 bases and V by 5 bases; bases with no gene match: 8. CDR1 is LNHDA and CDR2 is SQIVND in the germline V gene (reference sequence). The CDR3 has 15 amino acids. The CDR3 DNA reads TGTGCCAGTAGTGCCGGGACAGGCTATCATCAGCCCCAGCATTTT. Translated: CASSAGTGYHQPQHF.

The chain carries TRBV6-1 and TRBJ2-3; D gene ambiguous. There are 15 residues in the CDR3. Per germline, CDR1 MNHNS and CDR2 SASEGT. With 1 base removed from V and 1 base from J, the gap between germline ends came to 9 bases. The CDR3 nucleotides are TGTGCCAGCAGTGAAGGGAATGCTGGCACAGATACGCAGTATTTT. This sequence encodes CASSEGNAGTDTQYF.

In DNA, the CDR3 is TGTGCCAGCAGTTACCGTGGCGCAGATACGCAGTATTTT. Its translation is CASSYRGADTQYF. This sequence joins TRBV6-5 and TRBJ2-3; D ambiguous. Trimming took off 2 bases at V and 4 bases at J, with 7 bases between the two ends. Germline V gives CDR1 MNHEY, CDR2 SVGAGI. The CDR3 is made up of 13 amino acids.

This clone is labeled medium-sized. The genes are TRBV6-2 or TRBV6-3 and TRBJ2-5; D is undetermined. V lost 5 bases, J lost 5 bases, and 9 bases lay in between. Germline V gene lookup returns CDR1 MNHEY and CDR2 SVGEGT. The CDR3 length is 12 residues. This CDR3 reads CASSPSTETQYF. Written as DNA, the CDR3 is TGTGCCAGCAGTCCAAGCACGGAGACCCAGTACTTC.

This clone was seen at least ten times. The chain joins TRBV4-3 to TRBJ2-3; D gene unclear. The CDR3 runs 14 residues. Per germline, CDR1 LGHNA and CDR2 YSLEER. V shed 5 bases and J shed 6 bases, with 15 bases lying between them. The CDR3 coding sequence is TGCGCCAGCAGCGAAAGACTCGCTAAGGATACGCAGTATTTT. It codes for CASSERLAKDTQYF.

V and J are TRBV11-1 and TRBJ1-1; 7 bases line up with TRBD1. The CDR3 has 14 amino acids. The junction had 7 bases not matched to a gene; V was cut back by 5 bases and J by 4 bases. Germline CDR1 SGHAT, CDR2 FQDESV (reference sequence). The CDR3 nucleotides read TGTGCCAGCAGCCCCGACAGGGTTGGCACTGAAGCTTTCTTT. Translated, it gives CASSPDRVGTEAFF.

This clone is deemed medium-sized. This chain joins TRBV11-3 and TRBJ1-1; D call uncertain. Per germline, CDR1 SGHNT and CDR2 YENEEA. The V end lost 3 bases, the J end lost 5 bases, and 10 bases lay between the germline ends. This CDR3 is 13 amino acids long. CDR3 sequence: CASSFNGRTEAFF. The CDR3 region has the DNA TGTGCCAGCAGCTTTAATGGGCGGACTGAAGCTTTCTTT.

The chain is built from TRBV7-9 and TRBJ1-1; no clear D gene. This CDR3 has 13 amino acids. Germline-derived CDR1 and CDR2 are SEHNR and FQNEAQ (reference sequence). Trimming took off 3 bases at V and 3 bases at J, with 8 bases between the two ends. In nucleotides, the CDR3 is TGTGCCAGCAGCTTGGCAGGATACACTGAAGCTTTCTTT. As protein: CASSLAGYTEAFF.

The CDR3: CASSVTTHNEQFF. The CDR3 DNA reads as TGTGCCAGCTCAGTTACTACCCACAATGAGCAGTTCTTC. J is TRBJ2-1 and V is TRBV18, with unresolved D. Trimming removed 5 bases from V and 5 bases from J, with 10 bases in between. The CDR3 sequence is 13 residues long. Per germline, CDR1 KGHSH and CDR2 LQKENI. The whole variable domain, remainder taken from reference TRBV18 and TRBJ2-1, is NAGVMQNPRHLVRRRGQEARLRCSPMKGHSHVYWYRQLPEEGLKFMVYLQKENIIDESGMPKERFSAEFPKEGPSILRIQQVVRGDSAAYFCASSVTTHNEQFFGPGTRLTVL.

The chain links TRBV6-1 to TRBJ2-2; D gene unclear. Per germline, CDR1 MNHNS and CDR2 SASEGT. The CDR3 is 14 residues long. V was shortened by 10 bases and J by 4 bases, with 16 bases between the two germline ends. CDR3 nucleotides: TGTGCCACCAGCTCCAACCTCGGCACCGGGGAGCTGTTTTTT. This translates into CATSSNLGTGELFF.

This clone was observed once. The chain employs TRBV30 and TRBJ2-7, with TRBD1 matching over 7 bases. Germline values: CDR1 GTSNPN, CDR2 SVGIG (reference sequence). This CDR3 comprises 13 residues. The ends lost 2 bases at V and 5 bases at J; junction bases unmatched: 6. The CDR3 DNA sequence: TGTGCCTGGAGTACCATTCAGGGGGACGAGCAGTACTTC. Translation: CAWSTIQGDEQYF.